The table lists the clone carrying this TCR beta chain with a count of one. Antigen specificity is unknown. CDR1 SGHRS and CDR2 YFSETQ come from the germline V gene. V shed 7 bases and J shed 0 bases, with 11 bases lying between them. This CDR3 is built from 14 residues. The entry originates in a study of T cell responses to AZD1222 COVID-19 vaccine. Study-level information: Pooling covered second doses at about 4 or about 12 weeks. Study-wide results and caveats: Most donors were white British and more were female, and clonal diversity was possibly underestimated. After the peak T cell response, and only then, were repertoires sampled.

Profiled with immunoSEQ multiplex PCR; TCRdb holds only in-frame clones, not every one. The profile shows fewer than 150,000 clones, about 89% of them singletons. This specimen consisted of peripheral blood, obtained on day 0 of AZD1222 vaccination. This receptor was taken from an adult in good health. The rearrangement uses TRBV5-1 and TRBJ1-3; a weak D match, TRBD1 (5 bases). The CDR3 protein is CASRGVFSGNTIYF. In DNA, the CDR3 is TGCGCCAGCCGAGGGGTCTTCTCTGGAAACACCATATATTTT.